The T cell receptor beta chain described here comes from a study of beta chain features in type 1 diabetes. A word on this clone: What it binds is unknown.

Per germline, CDR1 WSHSY and CDR2 SAAADI. V shed 6 bases, J shed 4 bases, and the junction held 2 bases outside the gene matches. CDR3 length: 12 amino acids. Investigators reverse transcribed all isolated RNA, so they sequenced expressed TCRB transcripts. Clones were sequenced by immunoSEQ multiplex PCR, and TCRdb holds only the in-frame ones, with some missing. The table shows fewer than 30,000 clones, with nearly 70% occurring only once. Whole-study results and caveats: Across all four CD4+ subsets, people with type 1 diabetes showed modestly shorter TCRB CDR3s. The study found fewer insertions and more deletions at VDJ junctions in type 1 diabetes patients. Shorter templates might be favored by PCR, equally in patients and controls.

The genes are TRBV10-2 and TRBJ2-7; 8 nucleotides line up with TRBD2. Sequences were obtained from Tregs from blood. This clonotype was sampled from a woman in her thirties or forties in good health. The CDR3 reads CASSGGGYEQYF. In DNA form, the CDR3 reads TGCGCCAGCAGCGGGGGGGGTTACGAGCAGTACTTC.